This is a list of T cell receptor beta chains from one sample in a study of blood T cell repertoires in COVID-19. Some clones are missing from TCRdb's copy, which holds only in-frame ones; the method was immunoSEQ multiplex PCR. The sample holds about 140,000 clones; 80% to 85% are singletons and the top ten take about 8%. Sequenced material: peripheral blood. All receptors derive from a human donor in a cohort sampled during active COVID-19. Both conserved end residues are part of each CDR3. The order of the fields is clone size, D gene, J gene, CDR3 length, V gene, CDR3 protein, CDR3 DNA. D genes are given only for firm matches. Some rows have no size entry. The others give once, few or many, or a class for an expanded clone.

clone size: .
D gene: TRBD1
J gene: TRBJ2-5
CDR3 length: 15
V gene: TRBV7-9
CDR3 protein: CASSLATGGGETQYF
CDR3 DNA: TGTGCCAGCAGCTTGGCTACAGGGGGCGGGGAGACCCAGTACTTC

clone size: .
D gene: TRBD1
J gene: TRBJ2-7
CDR3 length: 14
V gene: TRBV19
CDR3 protein: CASSHPGQGYEQYF
CDR3 DNA: TGTGCCAGTAGTCATCCGGGACAGGGCTACGAGCAGTACTTC

clone size: few
D gene: .
J gene: TRBJ1-3
CDR3 length: 15
V gene: TRBV11-2
CDR3 protein: CASSRSPVSGNTIYF
CDR3 DNA: TGTGCCAGCAGCCGTTCCCCCGTTTCCGGAAACACCATATATTTT

clone size: .
D gene: .
J gene: TRBJ2-3
CDR3 length: 16
V gene: TRBV19
CDR3 protein: CASSPHQGASTDTQYF
CDR3 DNA: TGTGCCAGTAGTCCACACCAAGGGGCGAGCACAGATACGCAGTATTTT

clone size: .
D gene: TRBD1
J gene: TRBJ1-1
CDR3 length: 17
V gene: TRBV18
CDR3 protein: CASSTTGTGAMATEAFF
CDR3 DNA: TGTGCCAGCTCGACAACCGGGACAGGGGCGATGGCCACTGAAGCTTTCTTT

clone size: .
D gene: .
J gene: TRBJ2-7
CDR3 length: 13
V gene: TRBV14
CDR3 protein: CASSLQGSYEQYF
CDR3 DNA: TGTGCCAGCAGCCTACAGGGCTCCTACGAGCAGTACTTC

clone size: .
D gene: .
J gene: TRBJ2-2
CDR3 length: 12
V gene: TRBV7-6
CDR3 protein: CASSLNTGELFF
CDR3 DNA: TGTGCCAGCAGCCTGAACACCGGGGAGCTGTTTTTT

clone size: few
D gene: TRBD2
J gene: TRBJ2-3
CDR3 length: 15
V gene: TRBV3-1/TRBV3-2
CDR3 protein: CASSQGVQTSSSQYF
CDR3 DNA: TGTGCCAGCAGCCAAGGAGTCCAGACTAGCTCTTCGCAGTATTTT

clone size: .
D gene: .
J gene: TRBJ2-5
CDR3 length: 18
V gene: TRBV11-2
CDR3 protein: CASSLDRGAYNFQETQYF
CDR3 DNA: TGTGCCAGCAGCTTAGATCGGGGGGCCTACAACTTTCAAGAGACCCAGTACTTC

clone size: .
D gene: .
J gene: TRBJ2-3
CDR3 length: 16
V gene: TRBV5-1
CDR3 protein: CASSLVEGRPINTQYF
CDR3 DNA: TGCGCCAGCAGCTTGGTGGAGGGGCGACCCATTAATACGCAGTATTTT

clone size: .
D gene: TRBD1
J gene: TRBJ1-1
CDR3 length: 17
V gene: TRBV28
CDR3 protein: CASSLRSRGLMNTEAFF
CDR3 DNA: TGTGCCAGCAGTTTACGTTCCAGGGGGCTCATGAACACTGAAGCTTTCTTT

clone size: few
D gene: TRBD1
J gene: TRBJ1-6
CDR3 length: 15
V gene: TRBV9
CDR3 protein: CASSDNRGLYSPLHF
CDR3 DNA: TGTGCCAGCAGCGATAACAGGGGGCTGTATTCACCCCTCCACTTT

clone size: .
D gene: .
J gene: TRBJ1-6
CDR3 length: 14
V gene: TRBV28
CDR3 protein: CASSFFRGNSPLHF
CDR3 DNA: TGTGCCAGCAGTTTCTTCCGGGGAAATTCACCCCTCCACTTT

clone size: .
D gene: .
J gene: TRBJ1-1
CDR3 length: 14
V gene: TRBV2
CDR3 protein: CASSGQVLNTEAFF
CDR3 DNA: TGTGCCAGCAGTGGACAGGTTCTGAACACTGAAGCTTTCTTT

clone size: .
D gene: .
J gene: TRBJ2-5
CDR3 length: 14
V gene: TRBV9
CDR3 protein: CASSVDFVQETQYF
CDR3 DNA: TGTGCCAGCAGCGTAGATTTCGTCCAAGAGACCCAGTACTTC

clone size: .
D gene: .
J gene: TRBJ1-5
CDR3 length: 18
V gene: TRBV15
CDR3 protein: CATSRTDSGYGSNQPQHF
CDR3 DNA: TGTGCCACCAGCAGGACGGACAGCGGTTATGGAAGCAATCAGCCCCAGCATTTT

clone size: .
D gene: TRBD1
J gene: TRBJ2-1
CDR3 length: 13
V gene: TRBV19
CDR3 protein: CASSVDRGNEQFF
CDR3 DNA: TGTGCCAGTAGTGTTGACAGGGGAAATGAGCAGTTCTTC

clone size: .
D gene: TRBD2
J gene: TRBJ2-7
CDR3 length: 14
V gene: TRBV6-2/TRBV6-3
CDR3 protein: CASSYRSGAHEQYF
CDR3 DNA: TGTGCCAGCAGTTACCGTAGCGGGGCCCACGAGCAGTACTTC

clone size: .
D gene: .
J gene: TRBJ2-5
CDR3 length: 15
V gene: TRBV29-1
CDR3 protein: CSVISEGFTQETQYF
CDR3 DNA: TGCAGCGTTATCTCGGAGGGGTTCACACAAGAGACCCAGTACTTC

clone size: .
D gene: TRBD1
J gene: TRBJ1-1
CDR3 length: 13
V gene: TRBV6-5
CDR3 protein: CASRTTGETEAFF
CDR3 DNA: TGTGCCAGCAGAACGACAGGGGAGACTGAAGCTTTCTTT

clone size: .
D gene: TRBD2
J gene: TRBJ2-7
CDR3 length: 14
V gene: TRBV27
CDR3 protein: CASSTLAEMYEQYF
CDR3 DNA: TGTGCCAGCAGCACACTAGCGGAAATGTACGAGCAGTACTTC

clone size: .
D gene: .
J gene: TRBJ2-4
CDR3 length: 21
V gene: TRBV3-1/TRBV3-2
CDR3 protein: CASSTLDRASLARQGKNIQYF
CDR3 DNA: TGTGCCAGCAGCACTTTAGACAGAGCCTCCCTCGCCCGACAAGGCAAAAACATTCAGTACTTC

clone size: .
D gene: TRBD1
J gene: TRBJ1-2
CDR3 length: 15
V gene: TRBV5-1
CDR3 protein: CASSLRQGAGYGYTF
CDR3 DNA: TGCGCCAGCAGCTTACGACAGGGGGCAGGCTATGGCTACACCTTC

clone size: .
D gene: .
J gene: TRBJ1-5
CDR3 length: 14
V gene: TRBV19
CDR3 protein: CASRQGDSNQPQHF
CDR3 DNA: TGTGCCAGTCGGCAGGGTGATAGCAATCAGCCCCAGCATTTT

clone size: .
D gene: TRBD2
J gene: TRBJ2-5
CDR3 length: 15
V gene: TRBV6-2/TRBV6-3
CDR3 protein: CASSYSQRGYETQYF
CDR3 DNA: TGTGCCAGCAGTTACTCCCAGCGGGGGTACGAGACCCAGTACTTC

clone size: .
D gene: TRBD1
J gene: TRBJ1-5
CDR3 length: 12
V gene: TRBV29-1
CDR3 protein: CSVEGGQGAQHF
CDR3 DNA: TGCAGCGTGGAGGGAGGTCAGGGGGCCCAGCATTTT

clone size: once
D gene: TRBD1
J gene: TRBJ2-5
CDR3 length: 15
V gene: TRBV24-1
CDR3 protein: CATSGGTGGGETQYF
CDR3 DNA: TGTGCCACCAGTGGCGGGACAGGGGGAGGAGAGACCCAGTACTTC

clone size: .
D gene: TRBD1
J gene: TRBJ1-1
CDR3 length: 14
V gene: TRBV5-1
CDR3 protein: CASSPGTGGTEAFF
CDR3 DNA: TGCGCCAGCAGCCCCGGGACAGGGGGCACTGAAGCTTTCTTT

clone size: .
D gene: .
J gene: TRBJ1-2
CDR3 length: 11
V gene: TRBV5-6
CDR3 protein: CASSFEGGYTF
CDR3 DNA: TGTGCCAGCAGCTTCGAGGGCGGCTACACCTTC

clone size: .
D gene: .
J gene: TRBJ2-6
CDR3 length: 15
V gene: TRBV4-1
CDR3 protein: CASSLIDSGANVLTF
CDR3 DNA: TGCGCCAGCAGCCTCATAGACTCTGGGGCCAACGTCCTGACTTTC

clone size: .
D gene: TRBD2
J gene: TRBJ2-3
CDR3 length: 15
V gene: TRBV9
CDR3 protein: CASSALAGDTDTQYF
CDR3 DNA: TGTGCCAGCAGCGCGCTAGCGGGCGACACAGATACGCAGTATTTT

clone size: .
D gene: .
J gene: TRBJ2-5
CDR3 length: 14
V gene: TRBV27
CDR3 protein: CASKPHSGQETQYF
CDR3 DNA: TGTGCCAGCAAGCCCCACTCGGGCCAAGAGACCCAGTACTTC

clone size: .
D gene: TRBD1
J gene: TRBJ2-5
CDR3 length: 15
V gene: TRBV7-6
CDR3 protein: CASSGGGTGGETQYF
CDR3 DNA: TGTGCCAGCAGCGGGGGCGGGACAGGGGGTGAGACCCAGTACTTC

clone size: .
D gene: .
J gene: TRBJ2-3
CDR3 length: 15
V gene: TRBV4-2
CDR3 protein: CASSQARGAQDTQYF
CDR3 DNA: TGTGCCAGCAGCCAAGCACGGGGGGCACAAGATACGCAGTATTTT

clone size: .
D gene: .
J gene: TRBJ1-1
CDR3 length: 13
V gene: TRBV18
CDR3 protein: CASSRNEDTEAFF
CDR3 DNA: TGTGCCAGCTCGCGGAACGAGGACACTGAAGCTTTCTTT

clone size: .
D gene: .
J gene: TRBJ2-1
CDR3 length: 13
V gene: TRBV6-6
CDR3 protein: CASSPDSYNEQFF
CDR3 DNA: TGTGCCAGCAGTCCGGACAGTTACAATGAGCAGTTCTTC

clone size: .
D gene: TRBD2
J gene: TRBJ2-3
CDR3 length: 15
V gene: TRBV5-4
CDR3 protein: CASSALTSEGGTQYF
CDR3 DNA: TGTGCCAGCAGCGCCCTGACTAGCGAGGGGGGTACGCAGTATTTT

clone size: .
D gene: TRBD1
J gene: TRBJ1-1
CDR3 length: 13
V gene: TRBV12-3/TRBV12-4
CDR3 protein: CASSPGGSTEAFF
CDR3 DNA: TGTGCCAGCAGTCCAGGGGGGAGCACTGAAGCTTTCTTT

clone size: .
D gene: TRBD1
J gene: TRBJ1-3
CDR3 length: 13
V gene: TRBV25-1
CDR3 protein: CASQGQGAHTIYF
CDR3 DNA: TGTGCCAGCCAAGGACAGGGGGCACACACCATATATTTT

clone size: few
D gene: .
J gene: TRBJ1-5
CDR3 length: 12
V gene: TRBV5-6
CDR3 protein: CASSGGDQPQHF
CDR3 DNA: TGTGCCAGCAGCGGGGGGGATCAGCCCCAGCATTTT

clone size: .
D gene: TRBD1
J gene: TRBJ1-5
CDR3 length: 17
V gene: TRBV6-1
CDR3 protein: CASSDPTGAMFNQPQHF
CDR3 DNA: TGTGCCAGCAGTGACCCGACAGGGGCGATGTTTAATCAGCCCCAGCATTTT

clone size: .
D gene: .
J gene: TRBJ2-5
CDR3 length: 12
V gene: TRBV5-5
CDR3 protein: CASSLAVETQYF
CDR3 DNA: TGTGCCAGCAGCTTGGCCGTCGAGACCCAGTACTTC